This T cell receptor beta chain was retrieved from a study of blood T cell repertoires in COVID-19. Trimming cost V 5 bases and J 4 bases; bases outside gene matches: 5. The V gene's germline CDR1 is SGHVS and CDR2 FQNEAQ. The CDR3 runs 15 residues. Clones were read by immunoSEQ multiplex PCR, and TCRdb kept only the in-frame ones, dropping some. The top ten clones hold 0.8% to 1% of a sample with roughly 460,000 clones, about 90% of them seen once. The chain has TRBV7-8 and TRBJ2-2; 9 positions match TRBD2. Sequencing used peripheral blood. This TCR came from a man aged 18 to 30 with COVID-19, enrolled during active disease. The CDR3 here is CASSRTSVGTGELFF. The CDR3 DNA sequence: TGTGCCAGCAGCCGGACTAGCGTGGGCACCGGGGAGCTGTTTTTT. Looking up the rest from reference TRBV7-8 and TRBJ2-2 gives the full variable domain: GAGVSQSPRYKVAKRGQDVALRCDPISGHVSLFWYQQALGQGPEFLTYFQNEAQLDKSGLPSDRFFAERPEGSVSTLKIQRTQQEDSAVYLCASSRTSVGTGELFFGEGSRLTVL.